Below, 27 T cell receptor beta chains from the same sample are listed, as sequenced in a study of a mutant IDH1 vaccine in newly diagnosed glioma. These receptors are not linked to any known antigen. The time point was: week 11, during vaccination. With topical imiquimod, each dose of the vaccine consisted of 300 ug of mutant IDH1 20-mer peptide. Repertoires were generated with immunoSEQ multiplex PCR, while TCRdb's copy carries only in-frame clones and drops some. In the table there are roughly 62,000 clones, around nine tenths of which are singletons. This specimen consisted of PBMCs, obtained from a glioma patient whose treatment included an IDH1 peptide vaccine. The receptors were gathered from a middle-aged man with glioma.

This clone appeared a single time. Mismatch with germline at one junction end may stem from a read error. The chain uses TRBV25-1 and TRBJ2-7; 14 bases match TRBD2. Germline-derived CDR1 and CDR2 are MGHDK and SYGVNS. CDR3 length: 12 amino acids. The CDR3 DNA is TGTGCCAGCAGGAGAGGGACTAGCGGGAGTCGTTTC. Its protein is CASRRGTSGSRF.

A few counts support this clone. The chain has TRBV6-1 and TRBJ1-5, with D unresolved. This CDR3 region has 16 residues. Germline V lookup: CDR1 MNHNS, CDR2 SASEGT. V was pared by 0 bases and J by 11 bases, with 20 bases between. The CDR3 here is CASSEALLGGLRAQHF. As DNA, the CDR3 is TGTGCCAGCAGTGAAGCGCTTCTCGGCGGACTGCGGGCCCAGCATTTT.

The V gene is TRBV11-2, the J gene TRBJ1-1, with TRBD1 identical over 11 bases. Germline V gene sequence: CDR1 SGHAT, CDR2 FQNNGV. CDR3 length: 15 amino acids. V trimming: 3 bases; J trimming: 6 bases; junction bases outside the gene matches: 6. This chain's CDR3 is CASSFRTGGVSEAFF. CDR3 nucleotide sequence: TGTGCCAGCAGCTTTCGGACAGGGGGCGTCTCTGAAGCTTTCTTT.

J is TRBJ2-5 and V is TRBV7-2, with D possibly TRBD2 on 6 matching bases. V dropped 1 base and J dropped 11 bases, with 8 bases sitting between them. The CDR3 sequence is 11 residues long. The germline CDR1 and CDR2 sequences are SGHTA and FQGNSA. The CDR3 reads CASSLGREQYF. In nucleotides, the CDR3 is TGTGCCAGCAGCTTAGGGAGGGAGCAGTACTTC.

V gene TRBV6-5 combines with J gene TRBJ1-2, with 10 bases fitting TRBD1. The junction had 9 bases not matched to a gene; V was cut back by 1 base and J by 7 bases. This CDR3 contains 16 residues. Germline lookup yields CDR1 MNHEY and CDR2 SVGAGI. The CDR3 protein is CASSYFRTGGLVGYTF. The CDR3, as DNA: TGTGCCAGCAGTTACTTTCGGACAGGGGGATTGGTTGGCTACACCTTC.

The genes are TRBV7-2 and TRBJ2-5, with D perhaps TRBD1 (6 bases). Germline V gene data show CDR1 as SGHTA and CDR2 as FQGNSA. The CDR3 covers 15 residues. Trimming left V 5 bases short and J 1 base short, with 14 bases between. The CDR3 coding sequence is TGTGCCAGCAGCCCCCAGGACAGCCTCCAAGAGACCCAGTACTTC. Amino acids: CASSPQDSLQETQYF.

The chain recombines TRBV10-1 with TRBJ2-4; D gene uncertain. Looked up from germline, CDR1 is WNHNN and CDR2 is SYGVQD (reference sequence). The germline V and J ends were trimmed by 6 bases and 0 bases, with 12 bases remaining between them. This CDR3 region has 15 residues. The CDR3 reads CASSAARLAKNIQYF. The CDR3 nucleotides read TGCGCCAGCAGCGCCGCTAGACTAGCCAAAAACATTCAGTACTTC.

The genes are TRBV5-1 and TRBJ2-7; TRBD1 matches at 7 bases. The ends lost 2 bases at V and 4 bases at J; junction bases unmatched: 3. The CDR3 has 13 amino acids. The germline V gene has CDR1 SGHRS and CDR2 YFSETQ. The CDR3 spells CASSFTTGYEQYV. Here the CDR3 DNA reads TGCGCCAGCAGCTTTACGACAGGGTACGAGCAGTACGTC.

J is TRBJ2-3 and V is TRBV30; TRBD2 agrees at 9 bases. The V segment lost 1 base and the J segment 2 bases; nucleotides outside the gene matches: 7. The germline V gene has CDR1 GTSNPN and CDR2 SVGIG (reference sequence). The length of the CDR3 is 16 residues. The CDR3 sequence is CAWSGPSGGNTDTQYF. The CDR3 nucleotides read TGTGCCTGGAGTGGACCCAGCGGGGGGAACACAGATACGCAGTATTTT.

This rearrangement joins TRBV28 to TRBJ2-1; D is perhaps TRBD1 (6 bases). Trimming removed 5 bases from V and 7 bases from J, with 21 bases in between. CDR1 is MDHEN, CDR2 SYDVKM, per germline. This CDR3 region has 16 residues. The CDR3 is CASSPLDRWLENEQFF. The CDR3 bases are TGTGCCAGCAGTCCGTTAGACAGGTGGCTAGAGAATGAGCAGTTCTTC.

The chain employs TRBV19 and TRBJ2-2, with D maybe TRBD1 (5 bases). V lost 8 bases to trimming and J lost 7 bases, with 20 bases between them. The CDR3 is made up of 15 amino acids. Germline CDR1 and CDR2: LNHDA and SQIVND (reference sequence). CDR3 bases: TGTGCCAGTTTTAACATCCAGGGTAACGTCGGGGAGCTGTTTTTT. The encoded protein is CASFNIQGNVGELFF. Supplemented by reference TRBV19 and TRBJ2-2, the full variable domain reads DGGITQSPKYLFRKEGQNVTLSCEQNLNHDAMYWYRQDPGQGLRLIYYSQIVNDFQKGDIAEGYSVSREKKESFPLTVTSAQKNPTAFYLCASFNIQGNVGELFFGEGSRLTVL.

This chain links TRBV7-8 with TRBJ2-3; 15 bases agree with TRBD2. V trimming: 5 bases; J trimming: 6 bases; junction bases outside the gene matches: 6. The CDR3 is 16 amino acids. Germline V gives CDR1 SGHVS, CDR2 FQNEAQ. CDR3 loop: CASSLRTSGGADTQYF. Here the CDR3 DNA reads TGTGCCAGCAGCCTACGGACTAGCGGGGGGGCGGATACGCAGTATTTT.

J is TRBJ2-3 and V is TRBV5-1, with 8 bases aligning to TRBD2. CDR1 is SGHRS, CDR2 YFSETQ, per germline. CDR3 length equals 19 residues. Germline trimming cut 0 bases from V and 4 bases from J; bases unmatched to any gene: 16. CDR3 in DNA: TGCGCCAGCAGCTTGGGCCACGCGGGGGGTTGGGCAAGCGCAGATACGCAGTATTTT. The encoded protein is CASSLGHAGGWASADTQYF.

The V call is TRBV10-3, the J call TRBJ1-2; D remains unclear. The CDR3 covers 16 residues. Trimming cost V 2 bases and J 0 bases, with 13 bases left between them. Germline CDR1 and CDR2: ENHRY and SYGVKD. The CDR3 DNA reads as TGTGCCATCAGTGAGCTTTCGCGGGGAACTAACTATGGCTACACCTTC. Encoded protein: CAISELSRGTNYGYTF.

The rearrangement links TRBV5-1 to TRBJ2-1, with 8 positions matching TRBD1. Trimming removed 1 base from V and 5 bases from J; junction bases left unmatched: 8. The CDR3 extends over 16 amino acids. Germline CDR1 SGHRS, CDR2 YFSETQ. The DNA for the CDR3 is TGCGCCAGCAGCTTGTATACAGGGGGAAGCCACAATGAGCAGTTCTTC. Its protein product is CASSLYTGGSHNEQFF.

This rearrangement joins TRBV30 to TRBJ1-5, with 7 positions matching TRBD1. With V trimmed by 8 bases and J by 3 bases, 4 bases remained unmatched. The CDR3 extends over 12 amino acids. Germline lookup yields CDR1 GTSNPN and CDR2 SVGIG (reference sequence). The CDR3 DNA follows: TGTGCCGGGGGACAGTTCAATCAGCCCCAGCATTTT. It translates to CAGGQFNQPQHF.

The rearrangement joins TRBV7-8 to TRBJ2-2; D gene uncertain. CDR1 and CDR2 from the germline V gene are SGHVS and FQNEAQ. V lost 2 bases, J lost 4 bases, and 8 bases lay in between. CDR3 size: 14 residues. The CDR3 protein is CASSLWGSTGELFF. The CDR3 DNA sequence: TGTGCCAGCAGCTTATGGGGTTCCACCGGGGAGCTGTTTTTT.

The chain uses TRBV7-9 and TRBJ1-6, with D tentatively TRBD1 (5 bases). Looked up from germline, CDR1 is SEHNR and CDR2 is FQNEAQ (reference sequence). The CDR3 sequence is 15 residues long. Trimming removed 0 bases at V and 7 bases at J, with 10 bases between. CDR3 nucleotides: TGTGCCAGCAGCTTAGCCGGGACCCGGAATTCACCCCTCCACTTT. Translation gives CASSLAGTRNSPLHF.

This rearrangement joins TRBV4-2 to TRBJ2-4, with D tentatively TRBD2 (6 bases). Trimming shortened V by 3 bases and J by 9 bases, and 18 bases separated the two germline ends. Germline values: CDR1 LGHNA, CDR2 YNFKEQ. The CDR3 runs to 15 residues. The CDR3 DNA reads TGTGCCAGCAGCCATCCTGGGACTGTCGGGGGCATTCAGTACTTC. Residues: CASSHPGTVGGIQYF.

The chain carries TRBV6-1 and TRBJ2-3, with TRBD1 matching over 10 bases. The CDR3 runs 13 residues. J gave up 14 bases and V 3 bases, and 8 bases lay outside the gene matches. Germline CDR1 MNHNS, CDR2 SASEGT. The CDR3 DNA is TGTGCCAGCAGTGAGGGACAGGGGACGGGGTCGTATTTT. It codes for CASSEGQGTGSYF.

The rearrangement uses TRBV10-1 and TRBJ2-7, with 8 positions matching TRBD1. CDR3 length: 13 residues. V gave up 6 bases and J gave up 3 bases; unmatched junction bases: 4. The germline V gene encodes CDR1 WNHNN and CDR2 SYGVQD (reference sequence). The CDR3 is CASRGTGGYEQYV. CDR3 DNA: TGCGCCAGCAGGGGAACAGGGGGCTACGAGCAGTACGTC.

The J gene is TRBJ2-3, the V gene TRBV4-3; the match to TRBD2 covers 12 bases. V lost 3 bases to trimming and J lost 5 bases; unmatched junction nucleotides: 15. This CDR3 is built from 19 residues. From germline, CDR1 is LGHNA and CDR2 YSLEER. CDR3 nucleotide sequence: TGCGCCAGCAGCCAGACCCAATCCCTAGCGGGAGGGCCGGGAGATACGCAGTATTTT. Its translation is CASSQTQSLAGGPGDTQYF.

This sequence joins TRBV5-5 and TRBJ2-2, with unresolved D. This CDR3 spans 16 amino acids. CDR1 is SGHKS, CDR2 YYEKEE, per germline (reference sequence). V was clipped by 2 bases and J by 3 bases, with 14 bases between them. The CDR3: CASSLDSGPYTGELFF. The CDR3 bases are TGTGCCAGCAGCTTAGATTCCGGGCCGTACACCGGGGAGCTGTTTTTT. The full variable domain, its missing parts supplied by reference TRBV5-5 and TRBJ2-2, is DAGVTQSPTHLIKTRGQQVTLRCSPISGHKSVSWYQQVLGQGPQFIFQYYEKEERGRGNFPDRFSARQFPNYSSELNVNALLLGDSALYLCASSLDSGPYTGELFFGEGSRLTVL.

This chain connects TRBV6-1 to TRBJ1-5; D gene ambiguous. V was shortened by 2 bases and J by 9 bases, with 11 bases between the two germline ends. Germline values: CDR1 MNHNS, CDR2 SASEGT. The CDR3 runs 13 residues. For the CDR3, the DNA is TGTGCCAGCAGTGAAAGTGTGTATCCGCCCCAGCATTTT. Translated, it gives CASSESVYPPQHF.

CDR3 nucleotides: TGTGCCAGCTCTTCGGAAGGTCCCCGACTAGCGGGGGCCACAGATACGCAGTATTTT. Protein sequence: CASSSEGPRLAGATDTQYF. V and J are TRBV18 and TRBJ2-3; 12 bases are a match to TRBD2. This CDR3 is built from 19 residues. Germline-derived CDR1 and CDR2 are KGHSH and LQKENI. Trimming took 6 bases from V and 2 from J; bases not matched to a gene: 15.

The chain links TRBV2 to TRBJ2-3; D perhaps matches TRBD1 (8 bases). CDR1 and CDR2 from the germline V gene are SNHLY and FYNNEI. V lost 6 bases to trimming and J lost 6 bases, with 22 bases between them. The CDR3 runs 16 residues. The CDR3, as DNA: TGTGCCAGCAGCGTGGGGGGGACAGGAGGTGAGGATACGCAGTATTTT. It yields the protein CASSVGGTGGEDTQYF.

The J gene is TRBJ2-1, the V gene TRBV9; 7 nucleotides align to TRBD1. Losses at the gene ends were 0 bases for V and 1 base for J; bases not matched to a gene: 10. This CDR3 spans 18 amino acids. The germline CDR1 and CDR2 sequences are SGDLS and YYNGEE. CDR3 DNA: TGTGCCAGCAGCGTAGCTGTAAGGGGGCAACATTCCTACAATGAGCAGTTCTTC. Protein product: CASSVAVRGQHSYNEQFF. The entire variable domain, with the rest obtained from reference TRBV9 and TRBJ2-1, is as follows: DSGVTQTPKHLITATGQRVTLRCSPRSGDLSVYWYQQSLDQGLQFLIQYYNGEERAKGNILERFSAQQFPDLHSELNLSSLELGDSALYFCASSVAVRGQHSYNEQFFGPGTRLTVL.